This T cell receptor beta chain was recorded in a study of T cells in Graves' hyperthyroidism and ophthalmopathy (dated by TCRdb to the late 2010s). As for the study more broadly: Peripheral blood was collected at initial diagnosis, before any treatment. To identify distinguishing TCR V-J signatures, a discovery cohort of 90 to 100 patients was used, comprising 43 with Graves' ophthalmopathy and around 60 with stable Graves' hyperthyroidism. Prospective prediction of ophthalmopathy was tested in an independent validation cohort consisting of roughly 20 hyperthyroidism patients and around 16 patients who later progressed to ophthalmopathy. The roughly 100 discovery patients were divided at random into training and test sets in a 7:3 ratio. Thyroid tissue and blood T-cell repertoires from several Graves' hyperthyroidism patients were also compared in the study. After blood sampling, hyperthyroidism patients were treated with methimazole at a starting dose of 30 mg daily, and ophthalmopathy patients were treated with high-dose intravenous methylprednisolone. The paper reports TCR Vbeta CDR3 sequencing of some 140 peripheral blood samples: 40 to 45 ophthalmopathy, about 75 hyperthyroidism and some 17 progressor patients. The investigation overall reported the following: No statistical method was used to set the sample size in advance, and investigators knew the group allocation. Most expanded thyroid clonotypes (frequency above 0.001) were also detected in blood, a finding suggesting that blood repertoires may reflect thyroid immune responses. In cross-validation, a model built on a 13 V-J signature told ophthalmopathy apart from stable hyperthyroidism with just under 90% sensitivity and 81% to 82% specificity, and in testing the same model reached 80%/75%. In validation, progression to ophthalmopathy was predicted by the model with 70.59% sensitivity and 72% to 85% specificity, a median of 6.5 months before onset.

V is cut back by 1 base and J by 1 base, with 13 bases in the junction unmatched. Its CDR3 holds 19 amino acids, cysteine through phenylalanine. The kept DNA is CDR3 alone, 57 bases in frame from the first base. The germline V gene provides CDR1 SGHAT and CDR2 FQNNGV. This clonotype was seen many times. The clone's antigen remains unknown. Base quality data are lacking; no much larger clone is found one base away. The TCR beta CDR3 regions were amplified from RNA transcripts. The first round of RT-PCR for the TCR CDR3 was performed with the HTBI primer set and the Qiagen OneStep RT-PCR kit. A second multiplex PCR round built the libraries, followed by size selection and purification. The libraries were sequenced on an Illumina HiSeq2000 using paired-end 100 bp reads. As for how the authors treated the data: Raw data were processed with SOAPnuke, discarding reads with adapters, uncalled bases, mean Phred below 15, or no exact constant-primer or identifier match. High-quality paired reads were merged using COPE v1.2.5, and each unique nucleotide sequence was defined as a clonotype. MiTCR v1.1 was used to align the clonotypes against IMGT TRBV, TRBD and TRBJ reference segments. Analysis was restricted to V-J combinations with a frequency above 0.0001, which covered 99% to 99.2% of repertoires. A TCS score was defined as the ratio of F50 (clonal expansion) to E x V (chaos), with BLOSUM62-based TCRdist applied between CDR3 peptides within each V-J. Welch's t-statistics and random forest reduced around 520 V-J features to fewer than 15, which were used in a naive Bayes classifier (R e1071). TCRdb applied fastp at Q25 and MiXCR to the public reads, then kept only in-frame beta chains. Entries that share a CDR3 protein sequence are merged under the most common genes and DNA. V and J calls and clone size were set by TCRdb, not the authors. The sample profile shows hundreds of thousands of distinct CDR3 sequences; about 16% of them were found once. The ten largest make up roughly 3.5% of the sample.

Ophthalmopathy patients had moderately to severely active disease, with a Clinical Activity Score of 3 or more, a NOSPECS grade of 4 or more, and a disease duration of less than 3 months. Patients with uncontrolled infections, other autoimmune diseases, pregnancy or lactation were excluded. Clinical symptoms, serum thyroxine and TRAb, thyroid ultrasound, and orbital computed tomography formed the basis for the diagnoses. PBMCs were separated from 10 ml of fresh peripheral blood using Ficoll-Paque density gradient centrifugation. Total RNA was extracted using Trizol reagent, and RNA quality was assessed on an Agilent 2100 Bioanalyzer.

The sequence came from a woman aged 40-49 years with Graves' ophthalmopathy. The chain links TRBV11-2 with TRBJ1-3; 7 nucleotides in the junction match TRBD1. The material sequenced was blood. The DNA reads TGTGCCAGCAGCTTAGCACGGGGAGACAGGGTAATTTCTGGAAACACCATATATTTT. Its coded protein is CASSLARGDRVISGNTIYF.